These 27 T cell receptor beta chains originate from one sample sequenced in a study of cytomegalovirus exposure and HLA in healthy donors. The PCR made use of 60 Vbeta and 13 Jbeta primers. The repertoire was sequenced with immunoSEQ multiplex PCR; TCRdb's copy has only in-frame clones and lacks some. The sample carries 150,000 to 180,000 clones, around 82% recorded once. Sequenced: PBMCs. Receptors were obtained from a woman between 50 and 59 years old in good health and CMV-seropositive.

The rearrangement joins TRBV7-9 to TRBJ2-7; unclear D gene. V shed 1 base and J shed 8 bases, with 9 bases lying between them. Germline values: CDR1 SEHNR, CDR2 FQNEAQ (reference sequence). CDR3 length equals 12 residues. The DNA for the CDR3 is TGTGCCAGCAGCTTAGATTGGAGCCAGCAGTACTTC. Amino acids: CASSLDWSQQYF.

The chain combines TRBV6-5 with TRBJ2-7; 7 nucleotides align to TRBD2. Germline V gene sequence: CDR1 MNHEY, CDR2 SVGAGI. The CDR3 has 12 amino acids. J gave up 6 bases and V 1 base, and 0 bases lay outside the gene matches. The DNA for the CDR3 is TGTGCCAGCAGTTACTGGGAGGGCGAGCAGTACTTC. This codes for CASSYWEGEQYF.

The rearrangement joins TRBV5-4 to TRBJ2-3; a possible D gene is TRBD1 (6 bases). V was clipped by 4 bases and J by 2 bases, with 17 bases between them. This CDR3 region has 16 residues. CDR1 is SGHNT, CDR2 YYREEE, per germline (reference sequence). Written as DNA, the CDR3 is TGTGCCAGCAGCAGAGGTGGGACAACCTACACAGATACGCAGTATTTT. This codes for CASSRGGTTYTDTQYF.

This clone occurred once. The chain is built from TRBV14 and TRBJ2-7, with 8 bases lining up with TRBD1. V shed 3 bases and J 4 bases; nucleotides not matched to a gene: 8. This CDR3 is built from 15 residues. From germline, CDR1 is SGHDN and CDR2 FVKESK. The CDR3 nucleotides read TGTGCCAGCAGCCAGGGATGGACAGGGTTGTACGAGCAGTACTTC. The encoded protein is CASSQGWTGLYEQYF.

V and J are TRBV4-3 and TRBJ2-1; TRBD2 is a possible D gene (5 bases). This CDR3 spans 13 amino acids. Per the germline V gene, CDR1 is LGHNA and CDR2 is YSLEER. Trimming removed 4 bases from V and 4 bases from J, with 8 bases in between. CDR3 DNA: TGCGCCAGCAGCCCAGAGCGGTACAATGAGCAGTTCTTC. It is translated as CASSPERYNEQFF.

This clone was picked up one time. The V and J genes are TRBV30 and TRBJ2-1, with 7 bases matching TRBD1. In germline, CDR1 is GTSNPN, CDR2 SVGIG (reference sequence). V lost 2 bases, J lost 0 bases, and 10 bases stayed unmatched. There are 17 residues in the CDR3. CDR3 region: CAWSLSLGTDSYNEQFF. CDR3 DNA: TGTGCCTGGAGTTTGAGTCTGGGGACAGACTCCTACAATGAGCAGTTCTTC. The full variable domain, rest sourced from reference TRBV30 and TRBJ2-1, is SQTIHQWPATLVQPVGSPLSLECTVEGTSNPNLYWYRQAAGRGLQLLFYSVGIGQISSEVPQNLSASRPQDRQFILSSKKLLLSDSGFYLCAWSLSLGTDSYNEQFFGPGTRLTVL.

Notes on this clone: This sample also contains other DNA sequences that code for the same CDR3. CDR3 sequence: CASSVDGGTDTQYF. The DNA for the CDR3 is TGTGCCAGCAGCGTAGACGGGGGAACAGATACGCAGTATTTT. The J gene is TRBJ2-3, the V gene TRBV9, with a weak D call TRBD2 (6 bases). V was shortened by 0 bases and J by 3 bases, with 8 bases between the two germline ends. CDR3 length: 14 residues. The germline gives CDR1 SGDLS, CDR2 YYNGEE.

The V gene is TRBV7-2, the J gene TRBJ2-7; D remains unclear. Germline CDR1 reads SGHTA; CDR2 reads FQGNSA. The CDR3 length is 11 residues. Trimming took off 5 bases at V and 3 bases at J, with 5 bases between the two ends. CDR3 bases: TGTGCCAGCAGCCAGGACTACGAGCAGTACTTC. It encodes CASSQDYEQYF.

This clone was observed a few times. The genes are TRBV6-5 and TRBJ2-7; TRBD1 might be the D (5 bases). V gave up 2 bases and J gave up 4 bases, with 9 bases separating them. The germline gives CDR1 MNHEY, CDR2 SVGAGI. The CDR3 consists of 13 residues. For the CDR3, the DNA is TGTGCCAGCAGTTACCCGACAGAATACGAGCAGTACTTC. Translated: CASSYPTEYEQYF.

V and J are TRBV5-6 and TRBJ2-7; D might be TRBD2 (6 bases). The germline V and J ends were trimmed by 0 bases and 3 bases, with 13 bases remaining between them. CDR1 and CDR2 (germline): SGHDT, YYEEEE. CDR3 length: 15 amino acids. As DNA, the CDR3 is TGTGCCAGCAGCTTGGAGGGTAGCGGAGACTACGAGCAGTACTTC. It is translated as CASSLEGSGDYEQYF.

CDR3 sequence (DNA): TGTGCCAGCAGCATGTCAGGGTTACTGGGAAACACCATATATTTT. Protein: CASSMSGLLGNTIYF. This rearrangement joins TRBV7-2 to TRBJ1-3, with TRBD1 as a possible D gene (5 bases). CDR1 is SGHTA and CDR2 is FQGNSA in the germline V gene. This CDR3 has 15 residues. Trimming removed 5 bases from V and 4 bases from J, with 15 bases in between. The full variable domain, with the rest looked up from reference TRBV7-2 and TRBJ1-3, is GAGVSQSPSNKVTEKGKDVELRCDPISGHTALYWYRQSLGQGLEFLIYFQGNSAPDKSGLPSDRFSAERTGGSVSTLTIQRTQQEDSAVYLCASSMSGLLGNTIYFGEGSWLTVV.

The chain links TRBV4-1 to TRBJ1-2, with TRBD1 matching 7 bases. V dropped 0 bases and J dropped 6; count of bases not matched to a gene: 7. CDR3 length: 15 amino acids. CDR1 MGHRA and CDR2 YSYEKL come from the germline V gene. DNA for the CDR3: TGCGCCAGCAGCCAAGAAGACAGGGTAGGAGATGGCTACACCTTC. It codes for CASSQEDRVGDGYTF.

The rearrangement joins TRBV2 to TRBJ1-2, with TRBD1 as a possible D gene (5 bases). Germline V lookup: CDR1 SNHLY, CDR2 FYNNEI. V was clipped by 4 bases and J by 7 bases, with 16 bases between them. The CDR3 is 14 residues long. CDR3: CASSADSFSAGYTF. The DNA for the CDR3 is TGTGCCAGCAGTGCCGACAGTTTCTCTGCTGGCTACACCTTC.

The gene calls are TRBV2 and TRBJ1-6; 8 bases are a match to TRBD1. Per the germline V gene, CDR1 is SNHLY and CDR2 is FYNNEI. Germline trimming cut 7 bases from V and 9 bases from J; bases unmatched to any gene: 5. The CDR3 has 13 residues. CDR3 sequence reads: CASMRQGPSPLHF. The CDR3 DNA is TGTGCCAGCATGCGACAGGGGCCTTCACCCCTCCACTTT.

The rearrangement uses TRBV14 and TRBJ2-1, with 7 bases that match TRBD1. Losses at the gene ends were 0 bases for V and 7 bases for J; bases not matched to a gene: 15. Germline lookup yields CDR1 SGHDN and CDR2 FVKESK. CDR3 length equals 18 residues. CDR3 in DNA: TGTGCCAGCAGCCAAGAACGTAGTCGGACAGGCGCTGTTAATGAGCAGTTCTTC. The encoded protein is CASSQERSRTGAVNEQFF.

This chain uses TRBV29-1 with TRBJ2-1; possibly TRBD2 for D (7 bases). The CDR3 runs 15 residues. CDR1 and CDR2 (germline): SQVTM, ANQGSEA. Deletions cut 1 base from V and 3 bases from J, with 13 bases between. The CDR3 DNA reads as TGCAGCGTTGAAGGATTCGGGGGGCTCTACAATGAGCAGTTCTTC. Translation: CSVEGFGGLYNEQFF.

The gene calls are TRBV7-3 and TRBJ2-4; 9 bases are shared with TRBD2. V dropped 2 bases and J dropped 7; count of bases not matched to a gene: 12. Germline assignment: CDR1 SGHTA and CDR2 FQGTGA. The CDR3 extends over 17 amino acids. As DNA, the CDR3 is TGTGCCAGCAGCTTAGCGGGGGGGATTGGTAAAATGAACATTCAGTACTTC. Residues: CASSLAGGIGKMNIQYF.

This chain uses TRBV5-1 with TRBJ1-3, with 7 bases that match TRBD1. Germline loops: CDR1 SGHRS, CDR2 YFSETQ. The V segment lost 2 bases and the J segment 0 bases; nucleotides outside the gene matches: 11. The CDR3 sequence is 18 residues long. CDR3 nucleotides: TGCGCCAGCAGCTTAATGCCTCCGGGACAGCTCTCTGGAAACACCATATATTTT. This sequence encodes CASSLMPPGQLSGNTIYF.

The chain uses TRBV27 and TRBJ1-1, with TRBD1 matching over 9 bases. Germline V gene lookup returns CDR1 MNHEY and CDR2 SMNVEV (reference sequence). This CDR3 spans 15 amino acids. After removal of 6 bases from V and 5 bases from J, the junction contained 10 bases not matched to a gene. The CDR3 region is CASSLTTGGRTEAFF. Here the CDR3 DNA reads TGTGCCAGCAGCCTGACCACAGGGGGCCGGACTGAAGCTTTCTTT.

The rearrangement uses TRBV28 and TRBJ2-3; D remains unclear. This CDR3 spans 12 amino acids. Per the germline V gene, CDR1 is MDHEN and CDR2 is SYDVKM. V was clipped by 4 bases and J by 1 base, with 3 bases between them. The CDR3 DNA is TGTGCCAGCAGTTCAGGCACAGATACGCAGTATTTT. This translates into CASSSGTDTQYF.

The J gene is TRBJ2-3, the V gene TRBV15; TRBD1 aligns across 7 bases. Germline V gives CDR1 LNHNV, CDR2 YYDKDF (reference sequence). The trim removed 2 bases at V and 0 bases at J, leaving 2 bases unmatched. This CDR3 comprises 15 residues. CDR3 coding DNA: TGTGCCACCAGCAGACAGGGACAGAGCACAGATACGCAGTATTTT. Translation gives CATSRQGQSTDTQYF.

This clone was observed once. CDR3 DNA sequence: TGTGCCAGCACCCTGACTCCGAGCTCCTACAATGAGCAGTTCTTC. Protein product: CASTLTPSSYNEQFF. The gene calls are TRBV5-6 and TRBJ2-1; D is ambiguous. The germline gives CDR1 SGHDT, CDR2 YYEEEE. V lost 6 bases to trimming and J lost 0 bases, with 13 bases between them. This CDR3 has 15 residues.

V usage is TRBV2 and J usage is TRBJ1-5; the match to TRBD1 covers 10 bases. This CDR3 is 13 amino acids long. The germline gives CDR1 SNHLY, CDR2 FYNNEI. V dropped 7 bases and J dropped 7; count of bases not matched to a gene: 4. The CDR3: CASTVTGGQPQHF. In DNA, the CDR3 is TGTGCCAGCACCGTGACAGGGGGCCAGCCCCAGCATTTT.

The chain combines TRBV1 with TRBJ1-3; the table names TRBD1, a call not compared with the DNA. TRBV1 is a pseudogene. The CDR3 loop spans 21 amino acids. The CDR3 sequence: CTSSQGHRDRGPRLSGNTIYF. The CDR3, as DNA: TGCACCAGCAGCCAGGGCCACCGGGACAGGGGGCCGCGCCTCTCTGGAAACACCATATATTTT.

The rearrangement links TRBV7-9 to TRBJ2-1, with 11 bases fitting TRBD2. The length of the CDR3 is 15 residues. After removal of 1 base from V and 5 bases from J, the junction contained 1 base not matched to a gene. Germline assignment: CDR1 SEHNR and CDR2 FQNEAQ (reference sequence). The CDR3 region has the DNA TGTGCCAGCAGCTTAGTAGCGGGGGGGGACAATGAGCAGTTCTTC. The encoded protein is CASSLVAGGDNEQFF.

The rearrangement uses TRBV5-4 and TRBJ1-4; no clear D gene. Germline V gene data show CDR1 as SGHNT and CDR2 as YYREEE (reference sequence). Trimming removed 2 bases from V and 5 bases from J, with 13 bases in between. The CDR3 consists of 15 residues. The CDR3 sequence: CASSLNGNTNEKLFF. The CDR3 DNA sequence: TGTGCCAGCAGCTTAAACGGGAATACCAATGAAAAACTGTTTTTT. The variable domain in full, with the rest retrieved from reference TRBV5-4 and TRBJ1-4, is ETGVTQSPTHLIKTRGQQVTLRCSSQSGHNTVSWYQQALGQGPQFIFQYYREEENGRGNFPPRFSGLQFPNYSSELNVNALELDDSALYLCASSLNGNTNEKLFFGSGTQLSVL.

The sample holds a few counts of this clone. Written as DNA, the CDR3 is TGTGCCTGGAGTGTACTAAGCCAGTCTTATGGCTACACCTTC. Its translation is CAWSVLSQSYGYTF. V is TRBV30 and J is TRBJ1-2; no reliable D call. V lost 0 bases to trimming and J lost 5 bases, with 13 bases between them. Germline V lookup: CDR1 GTSNPN, CDR2 SVGIG (reference sequence). CDR3 length: 14 amino acids.